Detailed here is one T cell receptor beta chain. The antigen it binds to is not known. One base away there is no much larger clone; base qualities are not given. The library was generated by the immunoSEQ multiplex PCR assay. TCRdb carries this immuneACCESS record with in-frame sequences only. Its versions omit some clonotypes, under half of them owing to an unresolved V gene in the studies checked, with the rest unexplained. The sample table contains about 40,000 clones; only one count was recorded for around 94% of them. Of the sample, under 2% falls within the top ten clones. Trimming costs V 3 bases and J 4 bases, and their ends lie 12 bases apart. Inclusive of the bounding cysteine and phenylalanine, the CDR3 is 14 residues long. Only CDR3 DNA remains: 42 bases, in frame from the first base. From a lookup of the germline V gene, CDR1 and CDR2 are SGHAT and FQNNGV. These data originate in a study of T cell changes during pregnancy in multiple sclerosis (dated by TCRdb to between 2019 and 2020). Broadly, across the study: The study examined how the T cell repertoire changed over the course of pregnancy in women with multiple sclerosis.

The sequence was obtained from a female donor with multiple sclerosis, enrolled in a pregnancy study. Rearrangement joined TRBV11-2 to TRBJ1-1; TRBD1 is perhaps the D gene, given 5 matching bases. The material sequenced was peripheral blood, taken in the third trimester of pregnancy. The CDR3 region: CASSLAGRRTEAFF. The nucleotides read TGTGCCAGCAGCTTGGCAGGGAGGCGCACTGAAGCTTTCTTT.